This TCR beta chain emerged from a study of cytomegalovirus exposure and HLA in healthy donors. Study-wide background: The same platform was used for the roughly 120 validation repertoires as for the roughly 730 first-cohort repertoires, as reported in a later analysis. Regarding the study as a whole: Rare TCR sequences dominated, though some public TCRs recurred in many donors.

V gave up 5 bases and J gave up 5 bases, with 13 bases separating them. This CDR3 spans 12 amino acids. Germline values: CDR1 GTSNPN, CDR2 SVGIG (reference sequence). With respect to this clone: Its antigen remains unidentified.

Method: immunoSEQ multiplex PCR; TCRdb's copy keeps in-frame clones and lacks some. The sample includes 100,000 to 150,000 clones, 94% of them seen just once. This sequence joins TRBV30 and TRBJ2-7; TRBD2 might be the D (6 bases). The sample consisted of PBMCs. This TCR was recovered from a woman under 30 in good health and CMV-seronegative. CDR3 sequence (DNA): TGTGCCTGGGGGAGGCAGGCCCACGAGCAGTACTTC. Protein product: CAWGRQAHEQYF.